The subject of this entry is one T cell receptor beta chain. V was cut by 5 bases and J by 0 bases, with 13 bases left in between. The germline V gene has CDR1 SGHVS and CDR2 FQNEAQ. The CDR3 covers 15 residues. Terminally differentiated effector memory CD45RA+ cells were excluded from the naive CD8 cells, which were CD45RO-negative and positively selected for CCR7. This record comes from a study of shared clonotypes between healthy human individuals. Assay: immunoSEQ multiplex PCR; the TCRdb copy retains only in-frame clones and omits some. Among around 2,000,000 clones listed, approximately 94% were seen once.

The chain employs TRBV7-8 and TRBJ1-1; D uncertain. Sequencing was performed on naive CD8+ T cells sorted from blood. The TCR was taken from a man between 18 and 29 years old in good health. The chain's CDR3 is CASSGGVSVNTEAFF. In DNA form, the CDR3 reads TGTGCCAGCAGCGGAGGAGTTTCCGTGAACACTGAAGCTTTCTTT.